The count of the clone carrying this TCR beta chain is one. V lost 4 bases, J lost 0 bases, and 5 bases stayed unmatched. In germline, CDR1 is MNHEY, CDR2 SVGAGI. The CDR3 extends over 16 amino acids. The table came from immunoSEQ multiplex PCR; TCRdb's copy has only in-frame clones and leaves some out. The table lists more than 140,000 clones, 70% to 80% of them singletons, with approximately 30% in the top ten. The sample is drawn from a study of cytotoxic CD8 clonotypes in ibrutinib-treated CLL. Sequences were derived from PBMCs, sampled after 12 months of ibrutinib treatment. The chain employs TRBV6-5 and TRBJ1-2; TRBD1 matches 10 bases. The clonotype originates from a human donor with chronic lymphocytic leukemia. The CDR3 nucleotides are TGTGCCAGCAGTTGGCGGGACAGGGGAACTAACTATGGCTACACCTTC. Its protein product is CASSWRDRGTNYGYTF.